The table lists the clone carrying this T cell receptor beta chain with a few counts. As yet, its antigen is unknown. The entry originates in a study of Ad26.COV2.S vaccination and SARS-CoV-2 variants. Study-wide background: Intramuscularly, Ad26.COV2.S was given either once or twice, 56 days apart. Study findings and constraints: Compared with placebo recipients, vaccine recipients had higher spike-specific TCR breadth.

The table came from immunoSEQ multiplex PCR; TCRdb's copy has only in-frame clones and leaves some out. The sample yields some 350,000 clones, roughly 88% seen once. In germline, CDR1 is LNHDA, CDR2 SQIVND (reference sequence). The CDR3 has 13 amino acids. V lost 4 bases and J 3 bases, leaving 10 bases between the germline ends. Regarding treatment: roughly 18 received Ad26.COV2.S at low or high dose, single or two shots; 5 received placebo; per-sample allocation not given. Sampling was performed 63 days after the first vaccine or placebo injection. Vaccination used an Ad26 vector expressing Wuhan-strain SARS-CoV-2 spike.

Sample: peripheral blood, taken in a trial of Ad26.COV2.S vaccine versus placebo. V gene TRBV19 combines with J gene TRBJ2-7; D possibly corresponds to TRBD1 (6 bases). The receptor comes from a person aged 18-65 years who received the Ad26.COV2.S COVID-19 vaccine or a placebo. This CDR3 reads CASSTGVGYEQYF. The CDR3 bases are TGTGCCAGTAGTACAGGGGTAGGCTACGAGCAGTACTTC.